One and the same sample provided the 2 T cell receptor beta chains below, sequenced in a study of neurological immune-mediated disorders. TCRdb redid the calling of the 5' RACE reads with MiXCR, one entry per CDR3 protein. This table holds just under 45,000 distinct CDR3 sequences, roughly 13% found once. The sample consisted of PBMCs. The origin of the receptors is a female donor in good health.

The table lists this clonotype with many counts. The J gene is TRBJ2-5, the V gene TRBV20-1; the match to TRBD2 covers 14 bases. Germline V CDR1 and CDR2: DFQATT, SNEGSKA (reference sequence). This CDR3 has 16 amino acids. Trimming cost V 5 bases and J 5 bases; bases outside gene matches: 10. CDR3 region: CSAFRTSGGPGETQYF. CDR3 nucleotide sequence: TGCAGTGCTTTCCGGACTAGCGGGGGGCCGGGTGAGACCCAGTACTTC.

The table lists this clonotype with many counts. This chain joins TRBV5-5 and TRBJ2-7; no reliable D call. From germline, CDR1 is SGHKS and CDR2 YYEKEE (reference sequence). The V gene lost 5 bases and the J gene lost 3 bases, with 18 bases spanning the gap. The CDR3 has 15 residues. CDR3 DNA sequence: TGTGCCAGCAGGCCGCGGCCGGAAGGCGACTACGAGCAGTACTTC. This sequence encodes CASRPRPEGDYEQYF.